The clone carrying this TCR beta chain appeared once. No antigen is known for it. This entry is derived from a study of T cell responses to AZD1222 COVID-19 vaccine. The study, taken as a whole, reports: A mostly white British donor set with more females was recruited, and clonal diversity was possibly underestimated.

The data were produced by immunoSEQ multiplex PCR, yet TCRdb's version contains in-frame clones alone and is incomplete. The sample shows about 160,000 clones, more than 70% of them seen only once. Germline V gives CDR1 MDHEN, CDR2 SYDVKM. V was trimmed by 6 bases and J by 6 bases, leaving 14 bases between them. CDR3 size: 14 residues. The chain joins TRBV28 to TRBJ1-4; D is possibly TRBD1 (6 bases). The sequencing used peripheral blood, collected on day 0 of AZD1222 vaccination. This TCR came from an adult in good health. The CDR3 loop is CASRPSTGYEKLFF. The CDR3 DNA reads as TGTGCCAGCAGGCCAAGCACAGGGTATGAAAAACTGTTTTTT.